The 9 T cell receptor beta chains reported below all come from one sample, sequenced in a study of blood T cell repertoires in COVID-19. Sequencing was performed with immunoSEQ multiplex PCR; in TCRdb, only in-frame clones are kept and a portion is missing. This repertoire shows approximately 190,000 clones, roughly 80% found once; its top ten account for under 15%. The sequenced material came from peripheral blood. Every receptor here comes from a man between 25 and 39 years old with active or convalescent COVID-19.

V usage is TRBV7-2 and J usage is TRBJ2-1; 10 bases align to TRBD2. Trimming took 5 bases from V and 13 from J; bases not matched to a gene: 11. The germline V gene has CDR1 SGHTA and CDR2 FQGNSA. This CDR3 region has 14 residues. Written as DNA, the CDR3 is TGTGCCAGCAGCCTATCACCTAGCGGGAGTAGTCAGTTCTTC. This codes for CASSLSPSGSSQFF.

The chain has TRBV7-6 and TRBJ2-7; D is unclear. The CDR3 consists of 14 residues. The V end lost 6 bases, the J end lost 0 bases, and 12 bases lay between the germline ends. Germline V lookup: CDR1 SGHVS, CDR2 FNYEAQ. CDR3: CASSLPPSSYEQYF. DNA of the CDR3: TGTGCCAGCAGTTTACCGCCGAGCTCCTACGAGCAGTACTTC.

The V and J genes are TRBV18 and TRBJ2-7; maybe TRBD1 (6 bases). The CDR3 runs to 12 residues. The V and J ends lost 4 bases and 2 bases respectively, with 6 bases between them. The germline gives CDR1 KGHSH, CDR2 LQKENI. CDR3 residues: CASSQGAYEQYF. The DNA of the CDR3 is TGTGCCAGCTCACAGGGGGCCTACGAGCAGTACTTC.

The V call is TRBV4-2, the J call TRBJ2-1, with TRBD2 identical over 13 bases. CDR1 and CDR2 from the germline V gene are LGHNA and YNFKEQ. Unmatched junction bases numbered 12, after V lost 4 bases and J lost 0 bases. This CDR3 is built from 20 residues. The CDR3 is CASSRSTSGGPASSYNEQFF. DNA for the CDR3: TGTGCCAGCAGCCGTTCGACTAGCGGGGGGCCCGCAAGCTCCTACAATGAGCAGTTCTTC.

The chain uses TRBV18 and TRBJ2-3; TRBD1 agrees at 7 bases. CDR1 and CDR2 (germline): KGHSH, LQKENI. With 2 bases clipped from V and 2 bases from J, the junction kept 4 bases outside the gene matches. CDR3 length: 15 residues. Written as DNA, the CDR3 is TGTGCCAGCTCACCAACGGGACAGTTCACAGATACGCAGTATTTT. Protein sequence: CASSPTGQFTDTQYF.

This rearrangement joins TRBV19 to TRBJ2-1; 7 bases map to TRBD1. The CDR3 covers 17 residues. After removal of 3 bases from V and 4 bases from J, the junction contained 12 bases not matched to a gene. CDR1 LNHDA and CDR2 SQIVND come from the germline V gene (reference sequence). The CDR3 DNA is TGTGCCAGTAGTATGGAGAAGGGACAGTATCCTTACAATGAGCAGTTCTTC. Translating it yields CASSMEKGQYPYNEQFF.

The chain carries TRBV29-1 and TRBJ1-2; 8 bases fit TRBD1. This CDR3 has 13 amino acids. Germline CDR1 SQVTM, CDR2 ANQGSEA. V lost 6 bases and J lost 6; bases outside the gene matches: 9. The CDR3 region is CSVAGQGVDGYTF. The CDR3 bases are TGCAGCGTGGCAGGACAGGGCGTAGATGGCTACACCTTC.

The V and J genes are TRBV5-1 and TRBJ2-3; no reliable D call. The V end lost 6 bases, the J end lost 1 base, and 21 bases lay between the germline ends. The germline CDR1 and CDR2 sequences are SGHRS and YFSETQ. The CDR3 sequence is 17 residues long. DNA of the CDR3: TGCGCCAGCACCCCTAAGACTGTTCTCCTCGGCACAGATACGCAGTATTTT. Residues: CASTPKTVLLGTDTQYF. Together with reference TRBV5-1 and TRBJ2-3, the CDR3 gives the full variable domain: KAGVTQTPRYLIKTRGQQVTLSCSPISGHRSVSWYQQTPGQGLQFLFEYFSETQRNKGNFPGRFSGRQFSNSRSEMNVSTLELGDSALYLCASTPKTVLLGTDTQYFGPGTRLTVL.

The chain is built from TRBV28 and TRBJ2-7, with 8 bases identical to TRBD1. Losses at the gene ends were 6 bases for V and 0 bases for J; bases not matched to a gene: 7. CDR1 is MDHEN and CDR2 is SYDVKM in the germline V gene. The CDR3 covers 15 residues. CDR3 coding DNA: TGTGCCAGCAGAGGGGGACAGGCATCCTCCTACGAGCAGTACTTC. This encodes CASRGGQASSYEQYF.